The rows below give T cell receptor beta chains drawn from one sample of a study of control samples from healthy donors and cancer patients. Here immunoSEQ multiplex PCR was the method, and the copy in TCRdb shows in-frame clones only, minus some. This table holds roughly 200,000 clones, roughly 94% found once. The sample comprised blood. The origin of the receptors is a man between 45 and 60 years old in good health. CDR3s include the opening cysteine and the closing phenylalanine or tryptophan. Fields, in order: J gene, V gene, clone size, D gene, CDR3 DNA, CDR3 protein. D genes are given only for firm matches. The size entry is marked missing in some rows and otherwise reads once, few, many or a size class.

j_gene: TRBJ1-6; v_gene: TRBV5-6; abundance: .; d_gene: TRBD1; CDR3nt: TGTGCCAGCAGCTTGGAGGGACAGGGGGCCTATAATTCACCCCTCCACTTT; CDR3aa: CASSLEGQGAYNSPLHF
j_gene: TRBJ1-5; v_gene: TRBV27; abundance: .; d_gene: .; CDR3nt: TGTGCCAGCAGTCCCGGGGGGAGTAGCAATCAGCCCCAGCATTTT; CDR3aa: CASSPGGSSNQPQHF
j_gene: TRBJ1-3; v_gene: TRBV7-9; abundance: .; d_gene: .; CDR3nt: TGTGCCAGCATCTTCTCGGGAGCCTCTGGAAACACCATATATTTT; CDR3aa: CASIFSGASGNTIYF
j_gene: TRBJ2-5; v_gene: TRBV10-1; abundance: .; d_gene: .; CDR3nt: TGCGCCAGCAGCTGGACAGCCGATGAGACCCAGTACTTC; CDR3aa: CASSWTADETQYF
j_gene: TRBJ2-7; v_gene: TRBV19; abundance: .; d_gene: .; CDR3nt: TGTGCCAGTAGCTTCGAGTGGGCTGCGTTGGGCGAGCAGTACTTC; CDR3aa: CASSFEWAALGEQYF
j_gene: TRBJ1-6; v_gene: TRBV5-1; abundance: few; d_gene: .; CDR3nt: TGCGCCAGCAGCTTGGCCGCGGGGAACCCAGGTTCACCCCTCCACTTT; CDR3aa: CASSLAAGNPGSPLHF
j_gene: TRBJ2-3; v_gene: TRBV24-1; abundance: .; d_gene: .; CDR3nt: TGTGCCACCAGTGTCGGGGGGCGAGGGGCAGATACGCAGTATTTT; CDR3aa: CATSVGGRGADTQYF
j_gene: TRBJ1-3; v_gene: TRBV7-2; abundance: .; d_gene: .; CDR3nt: TGTGCCAGCAGCTTAGGGGGTGCCGGAAACACCATATATTTT; CDR3aa: CASSLGGAGNTIYF
j_gene: TRBJ2-5; v_gene: TRBV12-3/TRBV12-4; abundance: .; d_gene: .; CDR3nt: TGTGCCAGCAGTTTAAGACCCGAAGGAGCCCAGTACTTC; CDR3aa: CASSLRPEGAQYF
j_gene: TRBJ1-1; v_gene: TRBV29-1; abundance: .; d_gene: .; CDR3nt: TGCAGCGTTGATCCCCCGGGGAACACTGAAGCTTTCTTT; CDR3aa: CSVDPPGNTEAFF
j_gene: TRBJ1-4; v_gene: TRBV19; abundance: once; d_gene: TRBD1; CDR3nt: TGTGCCAGTAAACCGGGACAGAGGTATGAAAAACTGTTTTTT; CDR3aa: CASKPGQRYEKLFF
j_gene: TRBJ2-1; v_gene: TRBV28; abundance: .; d_gene: .; CDR3nt: TGTGCCAGCAGTTCGGCAGGGGAAGGTGAGCAGTTCTTC; CDR3aa: CASSSAGEGEQFF
j_gene: TRBJ2-3; v_gene: TRBV9; abundance: .; d_gene: .; CDR3nt: TGTGCCAGCACCGTGGCCCCAACAGATACGCAGTATTTT; CDR3aa: CASTVAPTDTQYF
j_gene: TRBJ1-5; v_gene: TRBV2; abundance: .; d_gene: .; CDR3nt: TGTGCCAGCAGTGAAGGGGGGGGGCAGCCCCAGCATTTT; CDR3aa: CASSEGGGQPQHF
j_gene: TRBJ1-1; v_gene: TRBV30; abundance: .; d_gene: TRBD1; CDR3nt: TGTGCCTGGAGGGACAGGGCTTGGCGGACTTTCTTT; CDR3aa: CAWRDRAWRTFF
j_gene: TRBJ2-3; v_gene: TRBV3-1/TRBV3-2; abundance: .; d_gene: TRBD2; CDR3nt: TGTGCCAGCAGCCCCCAACTAGCGGGGGACACAGATACGCAGTATTTT; CDR3aa: CASSPQLAGDTDTQYF
j_gene: TRBJ2-7; v_gene: TRBV18; abundance: .; d_gene: TRBD1; CDR3nt: TGTGCCAGCTCACCACAACAGGGGGCCCACGAGCAGTACTTC; CDR3aa: CASSPQQGAHEQYF
j_gene: TRBJ1-5; v_gene: TRBV30; abundance: .; d_gene: .; CDR3nt: TGTGCCACTTCACGTAGCAATCAGCCCCAGCATTTT; CDR3aa: CATSRSNQPQHF
j_gene: TRBJ2-1; v_gene: TRBV13; abundance: .; d_gene: .; CDR3nt: TGTGCCAGCAGCGAGAGGGTTGGGGACAATGAGCAGTTCTTC; CDR3aa: CASSERVGDNEQFF
j_gene: TRBJ2-1; v_gene: TRBV15; abundance: .; d_gene: TRBD1; CDR3nt: TGTGCCACCAGCAGAGATTTGGACAGGGTCAACAATGAGCAGTTCTTC; CDR3aa: CATSRDLDRVNNEQFF
j_gene: TRBJ1-1; v_gene: TRBV27; abundance: .; d_gene: TRBD1; CDR3nt: TGTGCCAGCAATATAGGACAGGCCGCTGAAGCTTTCTTT; CDR3aa: CASNIGQAAEAFF
j_gene: TRBJ1-4; v_gene: TRBV12-2; abundance: .; d_gene: .; CDR3nt: TGTGCAAGTCGCTGCGGCCCGGGACAGGGTGAAAAACTGTTTTTT; CDR3aa: CASRCGPGQGEKLFF
j_gene: TRBJ1-3; v_gene: TRBV6-6; abundance: .; d_gene: .; CDR3nt: TGTGCCAGCAGTTACGCGGTAGTCTCTGGAAACACCATATATTTT; CDR3aa: CASSYAVVSGNTIYF
j_gene: TRBJ2-3; v_gene: TRBV6-5; abundance: .; d_gene: TRBD1; CDR3nt: TGTGCCAGCAGAGAGAGGACAGGGGCGAAGGGTACGCAGTATTTT; CDR3aa: CASRERTGAKGTQYF
j_gene: TRBJ1-3; v_gene: TRBV28; abundance: .; d_gene: .; CDR3nt: TGTGCCAGCAGTTTGGGAGGGGGACCCTACGTGATATATTTT; CDR3aa: CASSLGGGPYVIYF
j_gene: TRBJ2-1; v_gene: TRBV9; abundance: .; d_gene: TRBD1; CDR3nt: TGTGCCAGCAGCGCCGATAGGGGACAGGGCCTTGAAAATGAGCAGTTCTTC; CDR3aa: CASSADRGQGLENEQFF
j_gene: TRBJ1-5; v_gene: TRBV7-9; abundance: .; d_gene: .; CDR3nt: TGTGCCAGCAGCTTAGGTGACAGCTCACAGCCCCAGCATTTT; CDR3aa: CASSLGDSSQPQHF
j_gene: TRBJ1-2; v_gene: TRBV6-5; abundance: once; d_gene: .; CDR3nt: TGTGCCAGCAGGGGGGCCAGGGCTGGCTACACCTTC; CDR3aa: CASRGARAGYTF
j_gene: TRBJ1-4; v_gene: TRBV18; abundance: .; d_gene: TRBD1; CDR3nt: TGTGCCAGCTCTGTTTCACAGGGGAATGAAAAACTGTTTTTT; CDR3aa: CASSVSQGNEKLFF
j_gene: TRBJ1-1; v_gene: TRBV3-1/TRBV3-2; abundance: .; d_gene: .; CDR3nt: TGTGCCAGCAGCCCGCCGGGGACCGTGGGGTACACTGAAGCTTTCTTT; CDR3aa: CASSPPGTVGYTEAFF
j_gene: TRBJ2-3; v_gene: TRBV4-3; abundance: .; d_gene: .; CDR3nt: TGCGCCAGCAACCAAGAAACTATCACAGATACGCAGTATTTT; CDR3aa: CASNQETITDTQYF
j_gene: TRBJ1-1; v_gene: TRBV6-6; abundance: .; d_gene: TRBD1; CDR3nt: TGTGCCAGCAGTTCAGGACAGGCGAACACTGAAGCTTTCTTT; CDR3aa: CASSSGQANTEAFF
j_gene: TRBJ2-3; v_gene: TRBV5-1; abundance: .; d_gene: .; CDR3nt: TGCGCCAGCAGCGGCGGGGAGAGCACAGATACGCAGTATTTT; CDR3aa: CASSGGESTDTQYF
j_gene: TRBJ2-3; v_gene: TRBV6-2/TRBV6-3; abundance: .; d_gene: TRBD2; CDR3nt: TGTGCCAGCAGTAGGACTAGCGGGGGGGCCGGCACAGATACGCAGTATTTT; CDR3aa: CASSRTSGGAGTDTQYF